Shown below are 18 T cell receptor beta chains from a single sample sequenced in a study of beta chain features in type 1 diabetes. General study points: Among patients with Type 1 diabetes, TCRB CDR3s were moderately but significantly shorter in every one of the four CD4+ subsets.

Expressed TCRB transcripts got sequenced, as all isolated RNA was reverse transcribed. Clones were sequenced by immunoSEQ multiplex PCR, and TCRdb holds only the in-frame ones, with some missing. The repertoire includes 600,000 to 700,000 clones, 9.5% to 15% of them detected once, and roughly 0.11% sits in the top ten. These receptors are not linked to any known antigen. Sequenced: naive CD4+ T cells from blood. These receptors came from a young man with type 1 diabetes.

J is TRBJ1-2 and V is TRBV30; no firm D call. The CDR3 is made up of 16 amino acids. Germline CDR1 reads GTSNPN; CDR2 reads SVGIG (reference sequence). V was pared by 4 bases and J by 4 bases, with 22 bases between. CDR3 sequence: CAWTTPTSPTLYGYTF. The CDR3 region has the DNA TGTGCCTGGACCACCCCGACATCTCCCACCCTCTATGGCTACACCTTC.

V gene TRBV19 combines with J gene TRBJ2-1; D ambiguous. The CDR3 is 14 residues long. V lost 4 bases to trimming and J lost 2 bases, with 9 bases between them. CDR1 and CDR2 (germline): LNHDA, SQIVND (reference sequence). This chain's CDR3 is CASSTGPTYNEQFF. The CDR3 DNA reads TGTGCCAGTAGTACCGGTCCTACCTACAATGAGCAGTTCTTC.

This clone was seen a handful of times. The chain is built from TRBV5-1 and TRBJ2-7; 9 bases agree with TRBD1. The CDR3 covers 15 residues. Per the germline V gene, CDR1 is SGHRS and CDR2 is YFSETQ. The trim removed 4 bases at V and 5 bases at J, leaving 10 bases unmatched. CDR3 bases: TGCGCCAGCAGCCCGAACCGGGACAGGGACCACGAGCAGTACTTC. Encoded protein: CASSPNRDRDHEQYF. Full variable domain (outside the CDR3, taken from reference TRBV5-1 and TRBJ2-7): KAGVTQTPRYLIKTRGQQVTLSCSPISGHRSVSWYQQTPGQGLQFLFEYFSETQRNKGNFPGRFSGRQFSNSRSEMNVSTLELGDSALYLCASSPNRDRDHEQYFGPGTRLTVT.

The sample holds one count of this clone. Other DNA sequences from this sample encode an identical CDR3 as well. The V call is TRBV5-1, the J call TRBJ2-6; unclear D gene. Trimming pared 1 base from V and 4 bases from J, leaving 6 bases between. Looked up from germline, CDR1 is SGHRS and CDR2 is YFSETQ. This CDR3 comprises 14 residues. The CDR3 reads CASSLSSGANVLTF. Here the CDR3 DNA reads TGCGCCAGCAGCTTGTCTTCCGGGGCCAACGTCCTGACTTTC.

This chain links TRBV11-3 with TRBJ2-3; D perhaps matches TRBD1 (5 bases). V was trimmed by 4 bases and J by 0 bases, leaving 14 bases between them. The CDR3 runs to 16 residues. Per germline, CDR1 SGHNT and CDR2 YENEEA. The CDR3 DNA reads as TGTGCCAGCAGCTCTCAAGACAGTCTTAGCACAGATACGCAGTATTTT. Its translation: CASSSQDSLSTDTQYF.

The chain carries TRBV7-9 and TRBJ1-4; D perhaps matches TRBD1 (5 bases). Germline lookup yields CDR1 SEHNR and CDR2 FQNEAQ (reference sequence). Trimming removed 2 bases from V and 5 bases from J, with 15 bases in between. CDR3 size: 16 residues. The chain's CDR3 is CASSLRGLSGNEKLFF. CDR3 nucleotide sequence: TGTGCCAGCAGCTTAAGGGGCCTCTCAGGGAATGAAAAACTGTTTTTT.

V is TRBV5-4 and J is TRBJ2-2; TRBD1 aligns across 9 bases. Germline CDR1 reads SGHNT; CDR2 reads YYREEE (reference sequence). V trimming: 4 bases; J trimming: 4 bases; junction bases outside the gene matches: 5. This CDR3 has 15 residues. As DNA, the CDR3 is TGTGCCAGCAGCAAACAGGGGGCAGGCACCGGGGAGCTGTTTTTT. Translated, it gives CASSKQGAGTGELFF. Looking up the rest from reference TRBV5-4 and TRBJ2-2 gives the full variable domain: ETGVTQSPTHLIKTRGQQVTLRCSSQSGHNTVSWYQQALGQGPQFIFQYYREEENGRGNFPPRFSGLQFPNYSSELNVNALELDDSALYLCASSKQGAGTGELFFGEGSRLTVL.

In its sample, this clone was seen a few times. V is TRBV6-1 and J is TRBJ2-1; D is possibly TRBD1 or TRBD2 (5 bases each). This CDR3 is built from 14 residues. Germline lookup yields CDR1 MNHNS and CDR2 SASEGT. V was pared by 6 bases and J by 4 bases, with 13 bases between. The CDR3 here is CASSPGTGYNEQFF. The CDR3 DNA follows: TGTGCCAGCAGCCCCGGGACGGGATACAATGAGCAGTTCTTC.

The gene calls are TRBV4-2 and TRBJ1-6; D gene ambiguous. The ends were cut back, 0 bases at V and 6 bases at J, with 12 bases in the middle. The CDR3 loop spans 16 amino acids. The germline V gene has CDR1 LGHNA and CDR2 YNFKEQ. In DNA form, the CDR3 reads TGTGCCAGCAGCCAAGATGGGCAGGCTCCTAATTCACCCCTCCACTTT. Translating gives CASSQDGQAPNSPLHF.

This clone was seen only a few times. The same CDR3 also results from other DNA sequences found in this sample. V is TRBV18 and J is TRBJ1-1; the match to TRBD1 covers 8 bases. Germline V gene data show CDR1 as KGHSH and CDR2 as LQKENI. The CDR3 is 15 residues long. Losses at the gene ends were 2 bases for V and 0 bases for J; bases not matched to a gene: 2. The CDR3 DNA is TGTGCCAGCTCACCAGGACAGGGTGTGAACACTGAAGCTTTCTTT. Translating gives CASSPGQGVNTEAFF.

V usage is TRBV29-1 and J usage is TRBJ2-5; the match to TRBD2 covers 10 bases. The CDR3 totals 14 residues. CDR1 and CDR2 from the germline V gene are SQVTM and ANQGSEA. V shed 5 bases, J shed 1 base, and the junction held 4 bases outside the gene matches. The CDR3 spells CSVNSGGSQETQYF. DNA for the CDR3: TGCAGCGTTAATAGCGGGGGGAGCCAAGAGACCCAGTACTTC.

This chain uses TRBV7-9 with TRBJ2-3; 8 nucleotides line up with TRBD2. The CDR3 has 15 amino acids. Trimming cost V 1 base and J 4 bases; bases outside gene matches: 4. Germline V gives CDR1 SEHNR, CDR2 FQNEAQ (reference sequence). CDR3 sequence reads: CASSLDGTRADTQYF. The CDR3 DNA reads TGTGCCAGCAGCTTAGATGGGACTAGGGCAGATACGCAGTATTTT.

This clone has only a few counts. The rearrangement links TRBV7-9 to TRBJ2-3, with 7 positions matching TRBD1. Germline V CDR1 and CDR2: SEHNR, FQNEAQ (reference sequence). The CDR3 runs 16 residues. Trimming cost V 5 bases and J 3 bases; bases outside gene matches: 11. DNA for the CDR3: TGTGCCAGCAGCATCACAGGGGTGGGGTTGACAGATACGCAGTATTTT. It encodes CASSITGVGLTDTQYF.

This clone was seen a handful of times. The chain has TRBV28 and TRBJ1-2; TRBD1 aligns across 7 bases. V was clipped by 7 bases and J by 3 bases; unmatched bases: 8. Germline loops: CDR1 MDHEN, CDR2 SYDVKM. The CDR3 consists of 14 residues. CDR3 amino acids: CASNKADRDYGYTF. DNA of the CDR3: TGTGCCAGCAACAAGGCCGACAGGGACTATGGCTACACCTTC.

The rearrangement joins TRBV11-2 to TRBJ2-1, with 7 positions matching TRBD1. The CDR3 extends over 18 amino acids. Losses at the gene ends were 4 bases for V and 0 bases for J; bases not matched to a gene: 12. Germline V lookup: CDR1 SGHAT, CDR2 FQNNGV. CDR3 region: CASSSNPGQVFSYNEQFF. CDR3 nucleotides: TGTGCCAGCAGCTCAAATCCAGGACAGGTGTTCTCCTACAATGAGCAGTTCTTC.

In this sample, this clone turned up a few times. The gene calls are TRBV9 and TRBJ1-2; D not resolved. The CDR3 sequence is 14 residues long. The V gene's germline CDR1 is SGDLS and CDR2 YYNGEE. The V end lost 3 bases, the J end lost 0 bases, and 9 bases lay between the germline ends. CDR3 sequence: CASSAADPNYGYTF. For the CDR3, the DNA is TGTGCCAGCAGCGCAGCAGACCCTAACTATGGCTACACCTTC. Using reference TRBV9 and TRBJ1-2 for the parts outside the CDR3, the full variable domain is DSGVTQTPKHLITATGQRVTLRCSPRSGDLSVYWYQQSLDQGLQFLIQYYNGEERAKGNILERFSAQQFPDLHSELNLSSLELGDSALYFCASSAADPNYGYTFGSGTRLTVV.

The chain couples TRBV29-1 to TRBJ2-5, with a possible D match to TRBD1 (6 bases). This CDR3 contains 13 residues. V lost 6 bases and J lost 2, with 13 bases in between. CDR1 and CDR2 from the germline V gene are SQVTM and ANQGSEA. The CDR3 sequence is CSVQGIRQETQYF. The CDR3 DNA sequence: TGCAGCGTGCAGGGGATTAGGCAAGAGACCCAGTACTTC.

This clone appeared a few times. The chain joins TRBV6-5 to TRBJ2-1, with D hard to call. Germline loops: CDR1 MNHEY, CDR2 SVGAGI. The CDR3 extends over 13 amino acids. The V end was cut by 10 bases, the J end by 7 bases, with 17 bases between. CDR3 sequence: CAISLEPRNEQFF. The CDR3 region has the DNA TGTGCCATCAGCCTGGAGCCCCGAAATGAGCAGTTCTTC.